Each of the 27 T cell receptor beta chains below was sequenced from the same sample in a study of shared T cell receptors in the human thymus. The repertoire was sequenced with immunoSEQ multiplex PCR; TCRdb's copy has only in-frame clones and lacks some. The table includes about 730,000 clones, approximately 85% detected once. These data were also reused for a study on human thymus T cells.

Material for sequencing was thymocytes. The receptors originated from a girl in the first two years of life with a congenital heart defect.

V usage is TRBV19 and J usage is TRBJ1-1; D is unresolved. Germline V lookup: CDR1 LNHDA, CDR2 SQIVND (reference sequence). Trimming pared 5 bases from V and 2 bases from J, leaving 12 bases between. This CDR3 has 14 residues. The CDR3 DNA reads TGTGCCAGTAGTTCCAACTTGATCAACACTGAAGCTTTCTTT. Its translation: CASSSNLINTEAFF.

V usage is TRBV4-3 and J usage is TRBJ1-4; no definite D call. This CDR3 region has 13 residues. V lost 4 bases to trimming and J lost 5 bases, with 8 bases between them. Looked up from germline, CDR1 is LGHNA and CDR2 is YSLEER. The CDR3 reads CASSRAENEKLFF. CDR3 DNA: TGCGCCAGCAGCCGGGCAGAGAATGAAAAACTGTTTTTT.

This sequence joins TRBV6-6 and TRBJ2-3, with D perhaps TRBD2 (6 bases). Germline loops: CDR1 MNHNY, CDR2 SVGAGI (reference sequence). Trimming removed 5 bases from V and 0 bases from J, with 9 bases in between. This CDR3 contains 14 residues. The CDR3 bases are TGTGCCAGCAGTCGGAGGGTTAGCACAGATACGCAGTATTTT. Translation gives CASSRRVSTDTQYF.

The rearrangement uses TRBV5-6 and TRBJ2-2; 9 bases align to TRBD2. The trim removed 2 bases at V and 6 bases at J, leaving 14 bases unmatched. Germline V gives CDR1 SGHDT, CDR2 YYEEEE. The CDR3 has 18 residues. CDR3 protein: CASSFPSFGGRGAGELFF. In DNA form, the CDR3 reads TGTGCCAGCAGCTTTCCGTCTTTTGGCGGGAGGGGGGCCGGGGAGCTGTTTTTT.

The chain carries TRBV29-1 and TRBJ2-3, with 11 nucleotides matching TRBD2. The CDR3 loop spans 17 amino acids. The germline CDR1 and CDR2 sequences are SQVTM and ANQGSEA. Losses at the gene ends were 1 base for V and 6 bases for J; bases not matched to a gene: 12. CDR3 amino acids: CSVEVGGLAGQRDTQYF. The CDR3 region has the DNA TGCAGCGTTGAAGTCGGCGGACTAGCGGGTCAAAGGGATACGCAGTATTTT.

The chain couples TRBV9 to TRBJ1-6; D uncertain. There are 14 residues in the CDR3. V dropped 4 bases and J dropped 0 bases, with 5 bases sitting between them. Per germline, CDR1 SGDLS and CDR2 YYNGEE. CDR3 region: CASSLSSYNSPLHF. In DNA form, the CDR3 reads TGTGCCAGCAGCCTTAGCTCCTATAATTCACCCCTCCACTTT.

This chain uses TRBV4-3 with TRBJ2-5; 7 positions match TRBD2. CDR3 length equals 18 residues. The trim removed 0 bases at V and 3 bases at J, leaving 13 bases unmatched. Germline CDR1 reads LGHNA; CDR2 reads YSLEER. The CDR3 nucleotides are TGCGCCAGCAGCCAAGATAGTAAGGGAGGGACCCAAAAAGAGACCCAGTACTTC. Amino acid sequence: CASSQDSKGGTQKETQYF.

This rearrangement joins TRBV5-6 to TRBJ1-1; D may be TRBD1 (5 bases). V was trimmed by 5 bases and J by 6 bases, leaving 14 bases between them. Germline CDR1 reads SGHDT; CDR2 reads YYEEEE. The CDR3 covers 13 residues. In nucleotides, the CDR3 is TGTGCCAGCAGTTGGGCCAGGGTACCTGAAGCTTTCTTT. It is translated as CASSWARVPEAFF.

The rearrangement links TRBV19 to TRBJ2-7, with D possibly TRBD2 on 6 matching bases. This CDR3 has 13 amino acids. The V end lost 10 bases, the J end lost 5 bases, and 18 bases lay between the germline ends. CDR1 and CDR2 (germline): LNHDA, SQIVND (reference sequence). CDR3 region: CATKPGLSDEQYF. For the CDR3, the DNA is TGTGCCACCAAGCCGGGACTCTCGGACGAGCAGTACTTC.

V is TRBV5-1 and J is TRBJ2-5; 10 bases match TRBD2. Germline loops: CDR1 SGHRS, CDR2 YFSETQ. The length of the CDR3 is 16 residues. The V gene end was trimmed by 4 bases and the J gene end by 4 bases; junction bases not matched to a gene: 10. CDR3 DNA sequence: TGCGCCAGCAGCCTGGGGATAGGGACTAGCGTAGAGACCCAGTACTTC. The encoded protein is CASSLGIGTSVETQYF.

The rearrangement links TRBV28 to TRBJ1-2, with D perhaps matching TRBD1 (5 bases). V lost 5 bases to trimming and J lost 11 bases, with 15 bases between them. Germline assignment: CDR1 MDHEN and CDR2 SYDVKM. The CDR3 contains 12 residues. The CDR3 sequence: CASSPPGLRYTF. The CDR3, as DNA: TGTGCCAGCAGTCCCCCAGGGTTGAGGTACACCTTC.

For the CDR3, the DNA is TGTGCCAGCATACTAGACAGGGGTCAGAAGACCCAGTACTTC. Translation gives CASILDRGQKTQYF. V usage is TRBV6-1 and J usage is TRBJ2-5; 8 positions agree with TRBD1. CDR1 is MNHNS and CDR2 is SASEGT in the germline V gene. The CDR3 covers 14 residues. Trimming took 7 bases from V and 6 from J; bases not matched to a gene: 10.

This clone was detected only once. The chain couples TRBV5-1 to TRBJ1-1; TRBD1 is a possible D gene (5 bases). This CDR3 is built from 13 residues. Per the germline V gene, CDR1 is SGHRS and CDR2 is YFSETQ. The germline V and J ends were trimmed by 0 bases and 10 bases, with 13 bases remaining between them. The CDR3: CASSLAPGQAAFF. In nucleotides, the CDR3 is TGCGCCAGCAGCTTGGCTCCCGGACAAGCAGCTTTCTTT.

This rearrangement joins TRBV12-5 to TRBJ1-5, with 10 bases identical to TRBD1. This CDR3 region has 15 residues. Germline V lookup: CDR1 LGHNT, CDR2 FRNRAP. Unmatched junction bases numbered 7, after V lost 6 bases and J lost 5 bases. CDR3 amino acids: CASGLTGGSDQPQHF. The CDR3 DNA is TGTGCTAGTGGGTTGACAGGGGGCTCTGATCAGCCCCAGCATTTT.

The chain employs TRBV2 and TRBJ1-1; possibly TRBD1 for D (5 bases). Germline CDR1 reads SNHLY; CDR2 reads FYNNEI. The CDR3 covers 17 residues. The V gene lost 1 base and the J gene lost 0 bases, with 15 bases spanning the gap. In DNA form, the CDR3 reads TGTGCCAGCAGTGAAGGTGGGAGGGGCACCTTGAACACTGAAGCTTTCTTT. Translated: CASSEGGRGTLNTEAFF.

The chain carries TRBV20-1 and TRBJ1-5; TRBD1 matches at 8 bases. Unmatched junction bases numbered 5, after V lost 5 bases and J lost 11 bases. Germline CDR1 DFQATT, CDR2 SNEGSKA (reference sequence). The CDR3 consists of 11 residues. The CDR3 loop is CSALTGEAQHF. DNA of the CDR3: TGCAGTGCTCTGACAGGGGAAGCCCAGCATTTT.

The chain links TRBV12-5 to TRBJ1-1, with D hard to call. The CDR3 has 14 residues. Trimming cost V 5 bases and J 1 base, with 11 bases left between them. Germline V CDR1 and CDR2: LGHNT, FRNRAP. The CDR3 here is CASGPPAGNTEAFF. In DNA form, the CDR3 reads TGTGCTAGTGGTCCCCCAGCGGGGAACACTGAAGCTTTCTTT. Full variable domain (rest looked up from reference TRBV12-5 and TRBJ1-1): DARVTQTPRHKVTEMGQEVTMRCQPILGHNTVFWYRQTMMQGLELLAYFRNRAPLDDSGMPKDRFSAEMPDATLATLKIQPSEPRDSAVYFCASGPPAGNTEAFFGQGTRLTVV.

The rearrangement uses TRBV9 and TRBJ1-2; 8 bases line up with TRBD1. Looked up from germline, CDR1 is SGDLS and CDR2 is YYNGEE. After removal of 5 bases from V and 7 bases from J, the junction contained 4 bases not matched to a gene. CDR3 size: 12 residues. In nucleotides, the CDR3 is TGTGCCAGCAGGAACCAGGGGGCTGGCTACACCTTC. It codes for CASRNQGAGYTF.

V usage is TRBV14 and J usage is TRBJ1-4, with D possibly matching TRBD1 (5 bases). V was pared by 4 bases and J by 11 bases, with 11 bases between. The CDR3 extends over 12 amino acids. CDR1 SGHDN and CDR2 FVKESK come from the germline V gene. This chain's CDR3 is CASSPGKGKLFF. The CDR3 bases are TGTGCCAGCAGCCCTGGGAAGGGGAAACTGTTTTTT.

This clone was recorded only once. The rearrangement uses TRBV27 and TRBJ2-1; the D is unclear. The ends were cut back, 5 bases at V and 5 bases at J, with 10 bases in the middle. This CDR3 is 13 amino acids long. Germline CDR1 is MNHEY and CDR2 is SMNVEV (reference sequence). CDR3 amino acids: CASSPPRDNEQFF. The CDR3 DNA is TGTGCCAGCAGTCCCCCCCGCGACAATGAGCAGTTCTTC.

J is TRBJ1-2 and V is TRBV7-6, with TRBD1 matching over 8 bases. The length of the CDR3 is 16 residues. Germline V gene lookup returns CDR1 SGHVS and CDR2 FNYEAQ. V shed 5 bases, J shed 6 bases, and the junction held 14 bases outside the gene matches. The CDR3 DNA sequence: TGTGCCAGCAGCCCCATGAGATCAGGGGGCCGGGATGGCTACACCTTC. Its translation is CASSPMRSGGRDGYTF.

CDR3 sequence reads: CSVGGCTEAFF. The CDR3 nucleotides are TGCAGTGTAGGGGGCTGCACTGAAGCTTTCTTT. V gene TRBV20-1 combines with J gene TRBJ1-1; 7 bases align to TRBD1. The ends lost 7 bases at V and 4 bases at J; junction bases unmatched: 3. There are 11 residues in the CDR3. The germline gives CDR1 DFQATT, CDR2 SNEGSKA (reference sequence).

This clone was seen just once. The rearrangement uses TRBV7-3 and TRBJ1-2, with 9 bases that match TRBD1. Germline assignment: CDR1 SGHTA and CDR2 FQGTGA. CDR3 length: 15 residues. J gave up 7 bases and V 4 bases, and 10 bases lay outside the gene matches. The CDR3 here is CASSSRPGQGFGYTF. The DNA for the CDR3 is TGTGCCAGCAGCTCCCGCCCGGGACAGGGTTTTGGCTACACCTTC.

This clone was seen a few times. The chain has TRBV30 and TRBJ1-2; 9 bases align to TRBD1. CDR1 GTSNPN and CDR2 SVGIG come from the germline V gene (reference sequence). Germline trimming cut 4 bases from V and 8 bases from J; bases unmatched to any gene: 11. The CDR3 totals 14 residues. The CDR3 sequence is CAWTRQGEFGGYTF. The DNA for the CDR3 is TGTGCCTGGACGAGACAGGGGGAGTTCGGGGGCTACACCTTC.

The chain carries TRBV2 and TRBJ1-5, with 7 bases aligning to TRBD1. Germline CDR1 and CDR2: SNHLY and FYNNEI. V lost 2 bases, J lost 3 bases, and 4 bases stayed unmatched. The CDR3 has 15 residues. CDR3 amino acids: CASSETDRLNQPQHF. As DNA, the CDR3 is TGTGCCAGCAGTGAAACGGACAGGCTCAATCAGCCCCAGCATTTT. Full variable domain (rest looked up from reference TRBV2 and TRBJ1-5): EPEVTQTPSHQVTQMGQEVILRCVPISNHLYFYWYRQILGQKVEFLVSFYNNEISEKSEIFDDQFSVERPDGSNFTLKIRSTKLEDSAMYFCASSETDRLNQPQHFGDGTRLSIL.

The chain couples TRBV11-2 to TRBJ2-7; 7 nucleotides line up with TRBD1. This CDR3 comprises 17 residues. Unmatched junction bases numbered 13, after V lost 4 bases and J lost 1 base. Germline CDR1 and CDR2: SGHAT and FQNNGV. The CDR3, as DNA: TGTGCCAGCAGCTGTGCCCCGGGACAGAAAGAGTCCTACGAGCAGTACTTC. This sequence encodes CASSCAPGQKESYEQYF.

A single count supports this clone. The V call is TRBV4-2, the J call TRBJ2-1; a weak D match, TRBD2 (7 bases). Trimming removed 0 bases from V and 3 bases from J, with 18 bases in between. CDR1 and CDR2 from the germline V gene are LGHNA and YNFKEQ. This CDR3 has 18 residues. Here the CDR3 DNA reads TGTGCCAGCAGCCAAGATCCGGGGGGCCATAACCGCTACAATGAGCAGTTCTTC. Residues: CASSQDPGGHNRYNEQFF.